A selection of T cell receptor beta chains follows, all from one sample in a study of control samples from healthy donors and cancer patients. Only in-frame clones appear in the TCRdb table, and some are missing; sequencing was by immunoSEQ multiplex PCR. The sample lists some 130,000 clones, about 95% occurring once. Input material: blood. The origin of the receptors is a man aged 25 to 45 in good health. The CDR3 runs from the conserved cysteine through the conserved F or W. A D gene is named only where the DNA matches it firmly. The size entry is marked missing in some rows and otherwise reads once, few, many or a size class.

CDR3 protein	CDR3 DNA	J gene	D gene	V gene	clone size
CASSQDSGGLYEQYF	TGCGCCAGCAGCCAAGATTCCGGAGGACTCTACGAGCAGTACTTC	TRBJ2-7	NA	TRBV4-1	once
CASSFGLAGAYEQYF	TGTGCCAGCAGCTTTGGACTAGCGGGGGCCTACGAGCAGTACTTC	TRBJ2-7	TRBD2	TRBV11-2	once
CASSGGTGGFYEQYF	TGTGCCAGCAGTGGGGGGACAGGGGGCTTCTACGAGCAGTACTTC	TRBJ2-7	TRBD1	TRBV27	NA
CASSFRSSPLHF	TGTGCCAGCAGCTTCAGAAGCTCACCCCTCCACTTT	TRBJ1-6	NA	TRBV5-6	NA
CASSDRHSATNEKLFF	TGTGCCAGCAGCGACCGCCACTCGGCAACTAATGAAAAACTGTTTTTT	TRBJ1-4	NA	TRBV5-6	NA
CSVGTSGADNEQFF	TGCAGCGTTGGGACTAGCGGGGCGGATAATGAGCAGTTCTTC	TRBJ2-1	TRBD2	TRBV29-1	NA
CASTRPDKNGYTF	TGTGCCAGCACCCGCCCGGATAAGAATGGCTACACCTTC	TRBJ1-2	NA	TRBV6-5	NA
CASSPRGQVNTGELFF	TGTGCCAGCAGCCCACGGGGACAGGTCAACACCGGGGAGCTGTTTTTT	TRBJ2-2	TRBD1	TRBV6-6	NA
CASRIGGELFF	TGCGCCAGCAGAATTGGCGGGGAGCTGTTTTTT	TRBJ2-2	NA	TRBV5-1	NA
CAWSIGTGNSPLHF	TGTGCCTGGAGTATAGGGACTGGCAATTCACCCCTCCACTTT	TRBJ1-6	NA	TRBV30	NA
CSASVGNTIYF	TGCAGTGCTAGCGTTGGAAACACCATATATTTT	TRBJ1-3	NA	TRBV20-1	NA
CSVATGGDYEQYF	TGCAGCGTCGCGACAGGGGGGGACTACGAGCAGTACTTC	TRBJ2-7	TRBD1	TRBV29-1	NA
CASSLSLLSTDTQYF	TGTGCCAGCAGCTTAAGTCTTTTAAGCACAGATACGCAGTATTTT	TRBJ2-3	NA	TRBV7-2	NA
CASSTDDSPGSGANVLTF	TGTGCCAGCAGCACAGACGATAGCCCAGGTTCTGGGGCCAACGTCCTGACTTTC	TRBJ2-6	NA	TRBV4-2	NA
CASSLTGSPYEQYF	TGTGCCAGCAGCTTGACAGGGTCCCCCTACGAGCAGTACTTC	TRBJ2-7	TRBD1	TRBV7-2	NA
CASSLGRDRRPYEQYF	TGTGCCAGCAGCTTAGGGCGGGACAGGAGACCCTACGAGCAGTACTTC	TRBJ2-7	TRBD1	TRBV11-2	NA
CASSQDFDNSLYGYTF	TGCGCCAGCAGCCAAGATTTTGATAACAGCCTCTATGGCTACACCTTC	TRBJ1-2	NA	TRBV4-3	NA
CASSLEQGAEAFF	TGCGCCAGCAGCTTGGAACAGGGGGCTGAAGCTTTCTTT	TRBJ1-1	TRBD1	TRBV5-1	NA
CAGSGTDNSPLHF	TGTGCCGGATCCGGGACAGATAATTCACCCCTCCACTTT	TRBJ1-6	TRBD1	TRBV2	NA
CATRGRQETQYF	TGTGCCACCAGAGGCCGCCAAGAGACCCAGTACTTC	TRBJ2-5	NA	TRBV24-1	NA
CASSQVMRNEQFF	TGTGCCAGCAGCCAAGTGATGCGGAATGAGCAGTTCTTC	TRBJ2-1	NA	TRBV14	NA
CSVEVLGQGNFGEQFF	TGCAGCGTTGAAGTGTTAGGACAGGGGAATTTCGGTGAGCAGTTCTTC	TRBJ2-1	TRBD1	TRBV29-1	NA
CASSQRSSGGFIIF	TGTGCCAGCAGCCAACGTAGTAGCGGGGGGTTTATAATCTTC	TRBJ2-1	TRBD2	TRBV3-1/TRBV3-2	NA
CASHTRGSPLHF	TGTGCCAGCCACACTAGGGGTTCACCCCTCCACTTT	TRBJ1-6	NA	TRBV27	once
CASSQVGQAYGYTF	TGCGCCAGCAGCCAAGTCGGGCAGGCCTATGGCTACACCTTC	TRBJ1-2	NA	TRBV4-3	once
CASSFATSGADTQYF	TGTGCCAGCAGCTTTGCTACTAGCGGGGCAGATACGCAGTATTTT	TRBJ2-3	TRBD2	TRBV7-2	once
CASSEVRSGGAGTEAFF	TGTGCCAGCAGTGAAGTGAGGTCCGGGGGCGCAGGCACTGAAGCTTTCTTT	TRBJ1-1	NA	TRBV6-1	NA
CASSLMSPGQETQYF	TGTGCCAGCAGCTTAATGTCGCCGGGTCAAGAGACCCAGTACTTC	TRBJ2-5	NA	TRBV7-2	NA
CASSWSDARANYGYTF	TGCGCCAGCAGCTGGAGCGATGCTCGAGCTAACTATGGCTACACCTTC	TRBJ1-2	NA	TRBV5-1	NA
CASSLDRTDYYGYTF	TGTGCCAGCAGCTTAGACCGGACAGACTACTATGGCTACACCTTC	TRBJ1-2	NA	TRBV7-2	NA
CASSSPPEQYF	TGTGCCAGCAGTTCCCCTCCCGAGCAGTACTTC	TRBJ2-7	NA	TRBV6-1	NA
CASSLGAGQDEQYF	TGTGCCAGCAGTTTGGGCGCGGGGCAGGACGAGCAGTACTTC	TRBJ2-7	NA	TRBV28	NA
CASSDSAGPGNTIYF	TGTGCCAGCAGTGACTCAGCAGGGCCCGGAAACACCATATATTTT	TRBJ1-3	NA	TRBV6-4	NA
CASSVGQGNGYTF	TGTGCCAGCAGCGTTGGACAGGGAAATGGCTACACCTTC	TRBJ1-2	TRBD1	TRBV9	NA
CASSEGANEQFF	TGTGCCAGCAGTGAAGGGGCCAATGAGCAGTTCTTC	TRBJ2-1	NA	TRBV25-1	NA
CAISQLAGEETQYF	TGTGCCATCAGCCAACTAGCGGGGGAAGAGACCCAGTACTTC	TRBJ2-5	TRBD2	TRBV10-3	NA
CASSLDTDRDTEAFF	TGTGCCAGCAGTCTAGACACCGACAGGGACACTGAAGCTTTCTTT	TRBJ1-1	TRBD1	TRBV6-2/TRBV6-3	NA
CASQSQQTEAFF	TGTGCCTCTCAATCACAGCAAACTGAAGCTTTCTTT	TRBJ1-1	NA	TRBV7-9	NA
CASSPGQGSANTGELFF	TGTGCCAGCAGCCCGGGACAGGGGAGTGCCAACACCGGGGAGCTGTTTTTT	TRBJ2-2	TRBD1	TRBV4-2	NA
CASRGQGVGNQPQHF	TGTGCCAGCAGGGGACAGGGGGTAGGCAATCAGCCCCAGCATTTT	TRBJ1-5	TRBD1	TRBV2	NA
CASSLEVRIHEKLFF	TGTGCCAGCAGTTTAGAGGTCCGTATTCATGAAAAACTGTTTTTT	TRBJ1-4	NA	TRBV27	NA